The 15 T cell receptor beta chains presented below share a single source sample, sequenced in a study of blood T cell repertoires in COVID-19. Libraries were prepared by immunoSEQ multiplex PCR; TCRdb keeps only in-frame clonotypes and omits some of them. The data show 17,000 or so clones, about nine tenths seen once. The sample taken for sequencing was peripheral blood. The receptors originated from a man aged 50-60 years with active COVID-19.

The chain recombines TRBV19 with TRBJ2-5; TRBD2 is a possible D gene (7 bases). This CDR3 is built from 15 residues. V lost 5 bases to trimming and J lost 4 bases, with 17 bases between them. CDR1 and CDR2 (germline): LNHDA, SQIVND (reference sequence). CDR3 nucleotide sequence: TGTGCCAGTAGTCCCCACACGGGGGGCGGAGAGACCCAGTACTTC. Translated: CASSPHTGGGETQYF. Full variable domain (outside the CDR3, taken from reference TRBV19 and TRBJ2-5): DGGITQSPKYLFRKEGQNVTLSCEQNLNHDAMYWYRQDPGQGLRLIYYSQIVNDFQKGDIAEGYSVSREKKESFPLTVTSAQKNPTAFYLCASSPHTGGGETQYFGPGTRLLVL.

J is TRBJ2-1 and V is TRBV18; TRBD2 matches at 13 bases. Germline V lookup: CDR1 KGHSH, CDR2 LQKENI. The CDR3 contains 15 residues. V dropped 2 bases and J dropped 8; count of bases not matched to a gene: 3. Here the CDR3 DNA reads TGTGCCAGCTCACCAACTAGCGGGAGGGCCCATGAGCAGTTCTTC. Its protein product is CASSPTSGRAHEQFF.

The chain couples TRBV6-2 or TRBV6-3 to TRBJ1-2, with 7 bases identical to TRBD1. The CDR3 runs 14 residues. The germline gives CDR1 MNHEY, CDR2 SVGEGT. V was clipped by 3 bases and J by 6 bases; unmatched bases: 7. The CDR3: CASSYKGAIDGYTF. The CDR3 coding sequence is TGTGCCAGCAGTTATAAGGGGGCGATTGATGGCTACACCTTC.

The CDR3 is CASSPIGVSYEQYF. CDR3 coding DNA: TGTGCCAGCAGCCCCATCGGGGTCTCCTACGAGCAGTACTTC. The V and J genes are TRBV13 and TRBJ2-7; D is possibly TRBD2 (5 bases). The CDR3 is made up of 14 amino acids. Trimming left V 5 bases short and J 0 bases short, with 11 bases between. Germline CDR1 PRHDT, CDR2 FYEKMQ (reference sequence).

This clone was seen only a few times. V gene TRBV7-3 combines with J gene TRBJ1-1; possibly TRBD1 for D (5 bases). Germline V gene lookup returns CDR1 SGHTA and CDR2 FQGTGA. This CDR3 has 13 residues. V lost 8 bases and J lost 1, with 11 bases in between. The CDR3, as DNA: TGTGCCAGCGGAATGACAGCGAACACTGAAGCTTTCTTT. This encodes CASGMTANTEAFF. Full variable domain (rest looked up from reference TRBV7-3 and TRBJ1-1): GAGVSQTPSNKVTEKGKYVELRCDPISGHTALYWYRQSLGQGPEFLIYFQGTGAADDSGLPNDRFFAVRPEGSVSTLKIQRTERGDSAVYLCASGMTANTEAFFGQGTRLTVV.

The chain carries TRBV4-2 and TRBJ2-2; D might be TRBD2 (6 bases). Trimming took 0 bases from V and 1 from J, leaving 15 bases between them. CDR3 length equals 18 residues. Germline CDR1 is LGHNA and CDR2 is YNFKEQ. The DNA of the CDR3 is TGTGCCAGCAGCCAAGATATTAATAGCGGATTGAACACCGGGGAGCTGTTTTTT. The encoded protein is CASSQDINSGLNTGELFF.

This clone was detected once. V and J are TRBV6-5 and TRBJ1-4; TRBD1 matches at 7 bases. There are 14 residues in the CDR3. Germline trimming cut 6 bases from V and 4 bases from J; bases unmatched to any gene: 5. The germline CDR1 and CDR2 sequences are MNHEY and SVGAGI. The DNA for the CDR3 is TGTGCCAGCAGGGAGGACAGGATTAATGAAAAACTGTTTTTT. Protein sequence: CASREDRINEKLFF.

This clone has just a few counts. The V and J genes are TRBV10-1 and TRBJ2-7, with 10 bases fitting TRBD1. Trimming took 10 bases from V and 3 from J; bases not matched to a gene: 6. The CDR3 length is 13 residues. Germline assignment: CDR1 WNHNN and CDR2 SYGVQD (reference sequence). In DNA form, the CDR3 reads TGCGCCACCCGGGACAGGGGAAGCTACGAGCAGTACTTC. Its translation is CATRDRGSYEQYF.

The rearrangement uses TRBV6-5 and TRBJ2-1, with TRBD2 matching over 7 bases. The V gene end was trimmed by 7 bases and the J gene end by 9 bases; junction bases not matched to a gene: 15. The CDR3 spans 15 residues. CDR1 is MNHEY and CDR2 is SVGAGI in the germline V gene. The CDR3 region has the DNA TGTGCCAGCACCCTCGCGGGGGAGGGCCGTCGTGAGCAGTTCTTC. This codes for CASTLAGEGRREQFF.

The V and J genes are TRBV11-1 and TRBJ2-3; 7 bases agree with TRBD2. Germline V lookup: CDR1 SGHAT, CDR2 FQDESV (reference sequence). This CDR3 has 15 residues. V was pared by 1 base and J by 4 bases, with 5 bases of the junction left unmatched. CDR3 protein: CASSLVGRRPDTQYF. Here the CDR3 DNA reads TGTGCCAGCAGCTTAGTCGGGAGGCGCCCAGATACGCAGTATTTT. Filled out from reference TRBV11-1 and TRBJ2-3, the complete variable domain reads EAEVAQSPRYKITEKSQAVAFWCDPISGHATLYWYRQILGQGPELLVQFQDESVVDDSQLPKDRFSAERLKGVDSTLKIQPAELGDSAMYLCASSLVGRRPDTQYFGPGTRLTVL.

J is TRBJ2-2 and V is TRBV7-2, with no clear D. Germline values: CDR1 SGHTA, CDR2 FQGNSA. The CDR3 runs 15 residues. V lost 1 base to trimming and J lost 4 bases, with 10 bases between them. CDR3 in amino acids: CASSLGVDFTGELFF. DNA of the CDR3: TGTGCCAGCAGCTTAGGGGTTGACTTCACCGGGGAGCTGTTTTTT.

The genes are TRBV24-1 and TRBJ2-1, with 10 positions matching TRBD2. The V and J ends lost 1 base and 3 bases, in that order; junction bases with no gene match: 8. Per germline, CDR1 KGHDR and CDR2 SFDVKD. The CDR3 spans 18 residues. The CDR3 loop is CATSDFSGRPSDYNEQFF. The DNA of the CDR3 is TGTGCCACCAGTGATTTTAGCGGGAGGCCATCGGACTACAATGAGCAGTTCTTC.

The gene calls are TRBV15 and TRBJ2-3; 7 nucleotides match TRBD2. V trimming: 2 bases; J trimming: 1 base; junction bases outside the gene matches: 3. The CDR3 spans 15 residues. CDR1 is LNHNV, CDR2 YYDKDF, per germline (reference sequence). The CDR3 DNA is TGTGCCACCAGCAGACGGAGCGGGGGCACAGATACGCAGTATTTT. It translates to CATSRRSGGTDTQYF.

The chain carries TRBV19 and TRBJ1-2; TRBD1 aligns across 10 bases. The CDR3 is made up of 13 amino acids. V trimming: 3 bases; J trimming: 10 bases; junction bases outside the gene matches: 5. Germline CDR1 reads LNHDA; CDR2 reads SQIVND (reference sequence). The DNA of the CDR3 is TGTGCCAGTAGTATTGACAGGGGGCTAGACTACACCTTC. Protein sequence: CASSIDRGLDYTF.

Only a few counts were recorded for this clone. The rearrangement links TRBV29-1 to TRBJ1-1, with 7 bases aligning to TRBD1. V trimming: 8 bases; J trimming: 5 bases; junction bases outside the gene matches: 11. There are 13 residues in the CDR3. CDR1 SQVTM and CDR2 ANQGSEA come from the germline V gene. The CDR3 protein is CSSRGAAGTEAFF. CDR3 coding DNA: TGCAGCTCCAGGGGGGCCGCGGGGACTGAAGCTTTCTTT.